Presented here are 24 T cell receptor beta chains from one specimen sequenced in a study of blood T cell repertoires in COVID-19. TCRdb's table, derived via immunoSEQ multiplex PCR, lists solely in-frame clones and lacks some. Of approximately 97,000 clones in the sample, more than 90% were seen once. What was sequenced was peripheral blood. The source is a woman aged 45 to 65 with COVID-19, enrolled during active disease.

This clone appeared once. This rearrangement joins TRBV7-8 to TRBJ1-2, with 8 bases that match TRBD1. Germline V gene data show CDR1 as SGHVS and CDR2 as FQNEAQ. The trim removed 3 bases at V and 4 bases at J, leaving 4 bases unmatched. This CDR3 spans 14 amino acids. The CDR3, as DNA: TGTGCCAGCAGCTTTCGGACAGGGACCTATGGCTACACCTTC. Encoded protein: CASSFRTGTYGYTF.

The J gene is TRBJ2-3, the V gene TRBV11-3, with D possibly TRBD2 on 5 matching bases. CDR1 SGHNT and CDR2 YENEEA come from the germline V gene. V shed 5 bases and J shed 0 bases, with 15 bases lying between them. The CDR3 totals 16 residues. CDR3 sequence: CASSPHVRVSTDTQYF. The CDR3 DNA reads TGTGCCAGCAGCCCCCACGTGAGGGTTAGCACAGATACGCAGTATTTT.

The genes are TRBV6-9 and TRBJ1-1; possible D gene TRBD1, 6 bases. This CDR3 region has 16 residues. V was clipped by 4 bases and J by 0 bases, with 15 bases between them. The germline CDR1 and CDR2 sequences are MNHGY and SVAAGI. The DNA for the CDR3 is TGTGCCAGCAGTTTATCGTTCAGGGACATGAACACTGAAGCTTTCTTT. This codes for CASSLSFRDMNTEAFF.

This clone was observed a single time. This chain uses TRBV19 with TRBJ2-1, with 15 nucleotides matching TRBD2. Per the germline V gene, CDR1 is LNHDA and CDR2 is SQIVND (reference sequence). This CDR3 has 18 amino acids. The V segment lost 5 bases and the J segment 4 bases; nucleotides outside the gene matches: 9. CDR3 protein: CASSYGTSGGPLYNEQFF. The CDR3 nucleotides read TGTGCCAGTAGTTACGGGACTAGCGGGGGGCCCTTGTACAATGAGCAGTTCTTC.

V gene TRBV2 combines with J gene TRBJ1-5, with D possibly being TRBD1 (5 bases). V was shortened by 3 bases and J by 3 bases, with 12 bases between the two germline ends. Germline V gene sequence: CDR1 SNHLY, CDR2 FYNNEI. The CDR3 is 15 amino acids. DNA of the CDR3: TGTGCCAGCAGTGAGGGGCAGGTGCCCAATCAGCCCCAGCATTTT. Translated, it gives CASSEGQVPNQPQHF.

The rearrangement uses TRBV13 and TRBJ2-2; the match to TRBD1 covers 7 bases. The CDR3 contains 14 residues. Per the germline V gene, CDR1 is PRHDT and CDR2 is FYEKMQ (reference sequence). The V gene end was trimmed by 5 bases and the J gene end by 4 bases; junction bases not matched to a gene: 4. The CDR3 DNA reads TGTGCCAGCAGCCACAGGGGCACCACCGGGGAGCTGTTTTTT. It codes for CASSHRGTTGELFF.

The chain combines TRBV5-5 with TRBJ1-1; D gene uncertain. CDR1 and CDR2 from the germline V gene are SGHKS and YYEKEE (reference sequence). Trimming removed 2 bases from V and 0 bases from J, with 11 bases in between. CDR3 length: 15 residues. In DNA, the CDR3 is TGTGCCAGCAGCTTAATAGTATTCCTGAACACTGAAGCTTTCTTT. Translation: CASSLIVFLNTEAFF. The entire variable domain, with the rest obtained from reference TRBV5-5 and TRBJ1-1, is as follows: DAGVTQSPTHLIKTRGQQVTLRCSPISGHKSVSWYQQVLGQGPQFIFQYYEKEERGRGNFPDRFSARQFPNYSSELNVNALLLGDSALYLCASSLIVFLNTEAFFGQGTRLTVV.

The genes are TRBV5-6 and TRBJ1-2; D unclear. Germline loops: CDR1 SGHDT, CDR2 YYEEEE. V was pared by 5 bases and J by 7 bases, with 15 bases between. There are 13 residues in the CDR3. The CDR3 coding sequence is TGTGCCAGCAGTGCTGACAATTTCGGTGGCTACACCTTC. Its protein is CASSADNFGGYTF.

The chain employs TRBV18 and TRBJ1-2, with D perhaps matching TRBD1 (6 bases). Germline V gives CDR1 KGHSH, CDR2 LQKENI. The CDR3 sequence is 13 residues long. V was pared by 5 bases and J by 6 bases, with 13 bases between. DNA of the CDR3: TGTGCCAGCTCAGCTAAGTACAGGGATGGCTACACCTTC. Its translation: CASSAKYRDGYTF.

The chain couples TRBV18 to TRBJ2-7; maybe TRBD2 (6 bases). There are 15 residues in the CDR3. V lost 6 bases and J 4 bases, leaving 19 bases between the germline ends. Germline V gene data show CDR1 as KGHSH and CDR2 as LQKENI. CDR3 sequence reads: CASSAGTPGSYEQYV. DNA for the CDR3: TGTGCCAGCTCCGCGGGAACCCCGGGGAGTTACGAGCAGTACGTC.

This chain joins TRBV7-2 and TRBJ2-2; D not resolved. CDR1 is SGHTA, CDR2 FQGNSA, per germline. CDR3 size: 13 residues. V lost 5 bases to trimming and J lost 6 bases, with 10 bases between them. CDR3 region: CASSLSSPGELFF. The CDR3 bases are TGTGCCAGCAGCCTAAGCTCCCCCGGGGAGCTGTTTTTT.

The J gene is TRBJ2-3, the V gene TRBV7-2; 9 nucleotides align to TRBD2. The trim removed 3 bases at V and 6 bases at J, leaving 7 bases unmatched. The CDR3 is 15 residues long. The germline CDR1 and CDR2 sequences are SGHTA and FQGNSA. Written as DNA, the CDR3 is TGTGCCAGCAGCTTTATTGCGGGGGGGCAGGATACGCAGTATTTT. It yields the protein CASSFIAGGQDTQYF.

The V call is TRBV27, the J call TRBJ2-7; D perhaps matches TRBD2 (7 bases). V lost 8 bases and J 0 bases, leaving 14 bases between the germline ends. The length of the CDR3 is 14 residues. Germline assignment: CDR1 MNHEY and CDR2 SMNVEV (reference sequence). CDR3 loop: CASGGGPSSYEQYF. The DNA for the CDR3 is TGTGCCAGCGGCGGGGGCCCCAGCTCCTACGAGCAGTACTTC.

CDR3 coding DNA: TGTGCCAGCTCACCACGGACTACGCTCGTGGATGAGCAGTTCTTC. Translated: CASSPRTTLVDEQFF. The V and J genes are TRBV18 and TRBJ2-1; tentative D call: TRBD2 (6 bases). The CDR3 has 15 residues. Germline V gives CDR1 KGHSH, CDR2 LQKENI. Deletions cut 1 base from V and 8 bases from J, with 15 bases between. Based on the CDR3 plus reference TRBV18 and TRBJ2-1, the full variable domain is NAGVMQNPRHLVRRRGQEARLRCSPMKGHSHVYWYRQLPEEGLKFMVYLQKENIIDESGMPKERFSAEFPKEGPSILRIQQVVRGDSAAYFCASSPRTTLVDEQFFGPGTRLTVL.

This chain links TRBV6-5 with TRBJ2-5; perhaps TRBD1 as D (5 bases). Deletions cut 6 bases from V and 2 bases from J, with 13 bases between. The CDR3 has 14 amino acids. Germline V gives CDR1 MNHEY, CDR2 SVGAGI. The CDR3 coding sequence is TGTGCCAGCAGCGGTCTACGACAGCAAGAGACCCAGTACTTC. Its protein product is CASSGLRQQETQYF.

The chain has TRBV4-1 and TRBJ1-6; D ambiguous. This CDR3 has 15 residues. With 1 base removed from V and 9 bases from J, the gap between germline ends came to 13 bases. The germline V gene has CDR1 MGHRA and CDR2 YSYEKL. CDR3 nucleotides: TGCGCCAGCAGCCAAGTGGGCGGGTTCGGTTCACCCCTCCACTTT. Its protein product is CASSQVGGFGSPLHF.

The chain uses TRBV2 and TRBJ2-4; D might be TRBD1 (6 bases). Trimming removed 6 bases at V and 6 bases at J, with 15 bases between. The CDR3 consists of 14 residues. Germline V gene lookup returns CDR1 SNHLY and CDR2 FYNNEI. The CDR3 region is CASSLPGTPNIQYF. The CDR3 coding sequence is TGTGCCAGCAGCCTTCCCGGGACACCAAACATTCAGTACTTC.

This chain connects TRBV5-1 to TRBJ2-1; maybe TRBD2 (5 bases). V dropped 0 bases and J dropped 4 bases, with 11 bases sitting between them. This CDR3 spans 15 amino acids. Looked up from germline, CDR1 is SGHRS and CDR2 is YFSETQ. The CDR3 sequence: CASSLELASYNEQFF. The CDR3 DNA follows: TGCGCCAGCAGCTTGGAGCTAGCTTCTTACAATGAGCAGTTCTTC.

The chain carries TRBV3-1 (or the pseudogene TRBV3-2) and TRBJ1-2; D gene uncertain. The germline gives CDR1 LGHDT, CDR2 YNNKEL (reference sequence). Trimming shortened V by 1 base and J by 2 bases, and 8 bases separated the two germline ends. CDR3 size: 14 residues. The CDR3 region has the DNA TGTGCCAGCAGCCAAGTGTCCCTGAACTATGGCTACACCTTC. Residues: CASSQVSLNYGYTF.

J is TRBJ2-3 and V is TRBV19; the match to TRBD2 covers 9 bases. The V segment lost 5 bases and the J segment 2 bases; nucleotides outside the gene matches: 8. There are 16 residues in the CDR3. Germline values: CDR1 LNHDA, CDR2 SQIVND (reference sequence). This chain's CDR3 is CASSPRRLADTDTQYF. The CDR3, as DNA: TGTGCCAGTAGTCCCCGGAGACTAGCGGACACAGATACGCAGTATTTT.

The gene calls are TRBV5-3 and TRBJ2-1, with D possibly TRBD2 on 7 matching bases. TRBV5-3 is an ORF; its function is uncertain. V was trimmed by 7 bases and J by 0 bases, leaving 20 bases between them. The CDR3 runs 17 residues. The CDR3 DNA reads as TGTGCCAGATTTCCAGGAGGGGGGGCAAGCTCCTACAATGAGCAGTTCTTC. It specifies CARFPGGGASSYNEQFF.

V gene TRBV19 combines with J gene TRBJ1-3; D uncertain. CDR1 and CDR2 from the germline V gene are LNHDA and SQIVND (reference sequence). There are 15 residues in the CDR3. Trimming took off 1 base at V and 2 bases at J, with 9 bases between the two ends. CDR3 bases: TGTGCCAGTAGTATAGGAGAGGCTCCTGGAAACACCATATATTTT. It codes for CASSIGEAPGNTIYF.

This clone is deemed medium-sized. The chain recombines TRBV20-1 with TRBJ1-1, with D unclear. Trimming stripped 5 bases from V and 5 bases from J, with 6 bases between. The CDR3 runs to 10 residues. The germline V gene has CDR1 DFQATT and CDR2 SNEGSKA (reference sequence). Written as DNA, the CDR3 is TGCAGTGCTTTCGGGACTGAAGCTTTCTTT. Translation: CSAFGTEAFF.

The V gene is TRBV6-5, the J gene TRBJ1-1, with D possibly TRBD1 on 5 matching bases. Trimming left V 5 bases short and J 2 bases short, with 9 bases between. The germline V gene encodes CDR1 MNHEY and CDR2 SVGAGI. The CDR3 covers 13 residues. In DNA form, the CDR3 reads TGTGCCAGCAGTCGAAGGGGAAACACTGAAGCTTTCTTT. It specifies CASSRRGNTEAFF.